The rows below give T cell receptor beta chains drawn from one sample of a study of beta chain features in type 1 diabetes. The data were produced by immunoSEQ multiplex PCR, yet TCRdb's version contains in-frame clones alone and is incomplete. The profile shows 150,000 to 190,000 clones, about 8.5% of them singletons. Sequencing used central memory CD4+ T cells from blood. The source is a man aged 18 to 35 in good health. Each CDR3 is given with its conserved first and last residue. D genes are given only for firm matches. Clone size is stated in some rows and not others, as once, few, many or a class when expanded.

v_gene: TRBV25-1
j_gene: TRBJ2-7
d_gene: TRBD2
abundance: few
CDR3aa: CASSEWGAGASGEQYF
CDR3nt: TGTGCCAGCAGTGAATGGGGAGCGGGAGCTTCCGGCGAGCAGTACTTC

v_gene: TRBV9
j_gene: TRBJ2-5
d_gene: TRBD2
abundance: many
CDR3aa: CASSVGGTSGQETQYF
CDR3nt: TGTGCCAGCAGCGTAGGAGGTACTAGCGGGCAAGAGACCCAGTACTTC

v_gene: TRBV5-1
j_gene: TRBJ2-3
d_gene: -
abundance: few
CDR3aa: CASSLYHESTDTQYF
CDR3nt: TGCGCCAGCAGCTTGTACCACGAGAGCACAGATACGCAGTATTTT

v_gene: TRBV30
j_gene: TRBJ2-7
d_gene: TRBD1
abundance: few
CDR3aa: CAWSGGQGALAGYSYEQYF
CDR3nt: TGTGCCTGGAGTGGTGGACAGGGGGCTCTAGCGGGATATTCCTACGAGCAGTACTTC

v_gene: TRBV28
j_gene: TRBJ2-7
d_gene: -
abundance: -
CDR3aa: CASRKAGFEQYF
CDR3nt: TGTGCCAGCAGGAAGGCAGGATTCGAGCAGTACTTC

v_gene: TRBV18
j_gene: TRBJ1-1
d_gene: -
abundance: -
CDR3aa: CASSSSEGTEAFF
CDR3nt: TGTGCCAGCTCCTCTTCTGAGGGTACTGAAGCTTTCTTT

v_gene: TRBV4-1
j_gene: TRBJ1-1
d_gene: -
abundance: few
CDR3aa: CASSQGPPTVEAFF
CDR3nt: TGCGCCAGCAGCCAAGGTCCGCCGACAGTCGAAGCTTTCTTT

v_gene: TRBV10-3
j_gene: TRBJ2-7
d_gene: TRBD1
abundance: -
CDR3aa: CATSVDRGFYEQYF
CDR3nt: TGTGCCACCTCCGTCGACAGGGGGTTTTACGAGCAGTACTTC

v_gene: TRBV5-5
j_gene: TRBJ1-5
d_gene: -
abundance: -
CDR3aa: CASSLVGGRYQPQHF
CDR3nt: TGTGCCAGCAGCTTGGTCGGGGGGCGATATCAGCCCCAGCATTTT

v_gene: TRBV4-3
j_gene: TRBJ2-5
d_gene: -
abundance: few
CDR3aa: CASSQDKRRETQYF
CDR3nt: TGCGCCAGCAGCCAAGATAAGCGTCGGGAGACCCAGTACTTC

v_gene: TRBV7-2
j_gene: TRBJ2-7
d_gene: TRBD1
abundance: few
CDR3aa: CASSFGQGMYEQYF
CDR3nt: TGTGCCAGCAGCTTCGGACAGGGGATGTACGAGCAGTACTTC